This is a list of T cell receptor beta chains from one sample in a study of identical twins. In TCRdb, the 5' RACE reads were re-called with MiXCR into one record per CDR3 protein. The table records 1,800,000 or so distinct CDR3 sequences, under 35% of them present only once. Sequenced material: cord blood. The source of these receptors is a newborn girl in good health. Each CDR3 is given with its conserved first and last residue. D genes are given only for firm matches. Not every row has a clone size; where given, it reads once, few, many or a size class.

size,D,J,V,DNA,CDR3
many,TRBD1,TRBJ2-1,TRBV24-1,TGTGCCACCAGTGATGACCGGGACAGATACAATGAGCAGTTCTTC,CATSDDRDRYNEQFF
.,.,TRBJ1-2,TRBV6-5,TGTGCCAGCAGTTCCTTACCCCAGGGGAGGGATGGCTACACCTTC,CASSSLPQGRDGYTF
few,TRBD2,TRBJ2-1,TRBV2,TGTGCCAGCAGTGAACGGTTCAGCGGGGAACAGTTCTTC,CASSERFSGEQFF
.,.,TRBJ1-4,TRBV7-6,TGTGCCAGCAGCTTAGGGCCGCAGGTAGCCACCTCGGGTAATGAAAAACTGTTTTTT,CASSLGPQVATSGNEKLFF
few,TRBD1,TRBJ1-6,TRBV7-2,TGTGCCAGCAGCTTACAGGGGGCGAGCTCCTATAATTCACCCCTCCACTTT,CASSLQGASSYNSPLHF
few,TRBD2,TRBJ2-3,TRBV20-1,TGCAGTGCTAGTTCCCGACTAGCGGTTGGGAGGACAGATACGCAGTATTTT,CSASSRLAVGRTDTQYF
.,.,TRBJ1-2,TRBV9,TGTGCCAGCAGTTCAGGGTTGGCTAACTATGGCTACACCTTC,CASSSGLANYGYTF
.,.,TRBJ1-4,TRBV7-9,TGTGCCAGCAGCTTAGGGGCAGTTTATAATGAAAAACTGTTTTTT,CASSLGAVYNEKLFF
few,.,TRBJ2-3,TRBV5-1,TGCGCCAGCAGCTTGGCGACTAGGACCACAGATACGCAGTATTTT,CASSLATRTTDTQYF
few,TRBD2,TRBJ2-1,TRBV28,TGTGCCAGCAGTTTGGGGGAGGGAAGGGTAAATGAGCAGTTCTTC,CASSLGEGRVNEQFF
.,.,TRBJ2-5,TRBV28,TGTGCCAGCAGCAAACAGGTCCGGGAGACCCAGTACTTC,CASSKQVRETQYF
.,TRBD2,TRBJ2-7,TRBV11-2,TGTGCCGGCAGCTCAAAGCGGGAGGGGTACTACGAGCAGTACTTC,CAGSSKREGYYEQYF
few,.,TRBJ2-7,TRBV3-1,TGTGCCAGCAGCCAAGATGGGGATAGCTACAATGAGCAGTACTTC,CASSQDGDSYNEQYF
few,TRBD1,TRBJ1-1,TRBV4-2,TGTGCCAGCAGCCAACCCCCGACAGGGACTGAAGCTTTCTTT,CASSQPPTGTEAFF
.,TRBD2,TRBJ2-7,TRBV20-1,TGCAGTGCTGAGGGACTAGCGGGGACCTACAATGAGCAGTACTTC,CSAEGLAGTYNEQYF
once,TRBD2,TRBJ2-5,TRBV2,TGTGCCAGCCAGCGGGGGTGGCAAGAGACCCAGTACTTC,CASQRGWQETQYF
few,TRBD2,TRBJ2-7,TRBV27,TGTGCCAGCAGTCCGTGGACTAGCGGGAGCGAGCAGTACTTC,CASSPWTSGSEQYF
.,.,TRBJ1-5,TRBV29-1,TGCAGCGTTCTCAATACTAGCAATCAGCCCCAGCATTTT,CSVLNTSNQPQHF
.,TRBD1,TRBJ1-1,TRBV4-1,TGCGCCAGCAGCCAAGAAGGGGCCGGACAGGGGAGCGAGGCTTTCTTT,CASSQEGAGQGSEAFF
.,.,TRBJ2-1,TRBV3-1,TGTGCCAGCAGCCAAGAGAAGCTAGGCCCCTACAATGAGCAGTTCTTC,CASSQEKLGPYNEQFF
.,TRBD1,TRBJ1-6,TRBV28,TGTGCCAGCAGTTACCCCGGCAGGGGGCCTTTTTCACCCCTCCACTTT,CASSYPGRGPFSPLHF
few,TRBD1,TRBJ2-7,TRBV29-1,TGCAGCGTCCCCGGACAGGGAGCCTACGAGCAGTACTTC,CSVPGQGAYEQYF
.,.,TRBJ1-5,TRBV6-6,TGTGCCAGCAGGGGCTGGCAGGAGAATCAGCCCCAGCATTTT,CASRGWQENQPQHF